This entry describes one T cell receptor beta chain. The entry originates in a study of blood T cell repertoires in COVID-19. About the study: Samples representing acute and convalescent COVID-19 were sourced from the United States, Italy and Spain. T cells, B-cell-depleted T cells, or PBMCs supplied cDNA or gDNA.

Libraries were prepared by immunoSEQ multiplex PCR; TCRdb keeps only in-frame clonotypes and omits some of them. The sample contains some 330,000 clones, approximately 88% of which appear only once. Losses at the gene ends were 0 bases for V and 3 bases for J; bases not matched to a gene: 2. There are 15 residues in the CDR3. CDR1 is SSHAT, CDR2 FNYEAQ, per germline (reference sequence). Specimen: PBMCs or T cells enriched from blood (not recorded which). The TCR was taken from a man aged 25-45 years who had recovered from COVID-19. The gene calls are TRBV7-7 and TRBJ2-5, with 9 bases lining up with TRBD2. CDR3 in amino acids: CASSLAPSGEETQYF. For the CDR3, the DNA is TGTGCCAGCAGCTTAGCTCCTAGCGGGGAAGAGACCCAGTACTTC.